These 5 T cell receptor beta chains were sequenced from one sample in a study of T cells in localized non-small cell lung cancer. The repertoire was sequenced with immunoSEQ multiplex PCR; TCRdb's copy has only in-frame clones and lacks some. The table lists around 22,000 clones, about 91% of them singletons. The sample was peripheral blood mononuclear cells, taken before any cancer treatment. The receptors were sampled from a woman between 40 and 69 years old with stage III lung adenocarcinoma.

The chain employs TRBV5-4 and TRBJ1-2, with D tentatively TRBD1 (6 bases). Trimming took 4 bases from V and 4 from J, leaving 11 bases between them. The CDR3 loop spans 13 amino acids. CDR1 and CDR2 from the germline V gene are SGHNT and YYREEE (reference sequence). This CDR3 is CASSLTGSYGYTF. CDR3 in DNA: TGTGCCAGCAGCCTTACAGGGAGCTATGGCTACACCTTC.

This clone is a singleton in its sample. V and J are TRBV27 and TRBJ2-1, with a possible D match to TRBD2 (7 bases). CDR3 length: 16 amino acids. Trimming left V 8 bases short and J 9 bases short, with 26 bases between. From germline, CDR1 is MNHEY and CDR2 SMNVEV (reference sequence). The CDR3 spells CASRPWGRREGGEQFF. DNA for the CDR3: TGTGCCAGCCGACCGTGGGGTCGGAGGGAGGGGGGTGAGCAGTTCTTC.

This clone was counted once. The chain carries TRBV18 and TRBJ2-3; D is unclear. Trimming shortened V by 3 bases and J by 2 bases, and 9 bases separated the two germline ends. The CDR3 length is 14 residues. CDR1 is KGHSH and CDR2 is LQKENI in the germline V gene. The CDR3 DNA sequence: TGTGCCAGCTCACCCTCACCTCCCACAGATACGCAGTATTTT. This sequence encodes CASSPSPPTDTQYF.

The V call is TRBV4-3, the J call TRBJ2-2; 7 nucleotides agree with TRBD2. V shed 5 bases and J 4 bases; nucleotides not matched to a gene: 13. The CDR3 length is 17 residues. CDR1 LGHNA and CDR2 YSLEER come from the germline V gene. The CDR3 here is CASSFKRDYLGTGELFF. For the CDR3, the DNA is TGCGCCAGCAGCTTCAAACGGGACTACCTCGGCACCGGGGAGCTGTTTTTT.

This sequence joins TRBV7-6 and TRBJ1-4; D gene uncertain. Trimming took off 5 bases at V and 0 bases at J, with 13 bases between the two ends. The V gene's germline CDR1 is SGHVS and CDR2 FNYEAQ. This CDR3 region has 16 residues. The CDR3 DNA reads TGTGCCAGCAGCCCCACCCCGTTTGCAACTAATGAAAAACTGTTTTTT. Encoded protein: CASSPTPFATNEKLFF.